This TCR beta chain was captured by sequencing in a study of blood T cell repertoires in COVID-19 (dated by TCRdb to about 2020). For context, the study as a whole: Samples covering the acute and convalescent phases of COVID-19 were provided by collaborators in the United States, Italy and Spain. Where HLA class I and class II types were available, the types were taken from metadata supplied by the sample provider, not from assay-based typing. Deeply sampled blood TCRbeta repertoires from subjects exposed to, actively infected with, or recovered from COVID-19 were included in the dataset. The sample metadata nearly always contained a de-identified subject ID, COVID-19 status, age in years and sex. The prospective study material was composed of cDNA or gDNA derived from T cells, B-cell-depleted T cells, or PBMCs. The repertoires were released in a freely available public database intended as a resource for research on the immune response to SARS-CoV-2. The samples were drawn from two sources: the first 160 participants of the ongoing ImmuneRACE study, and 1,200 or so subjects contributed by 6 global collaborators.

Enrolling through a virtual design, the prospective study's participants ranged in age from about 18 to 89 years and lived across about two dozen United States geographic areas. To assign participants to cohorts, the prospective study relied on clinical history that participants themselves reported in a screening survey and a study questionnaire. Recovered participants in ImmuneRACE Cohort 3 were defined by two consecutive negative NP/OP PCR tests, clearance by a healthcare professional, or resolution of symptoms. In the prospective study, whole blood, serum and a nasopharyngeal or oropharyngeal swab were collected from each participant by mobile phlebotomists. Additional blood draws and questionnaires over an approximately two-month period could optionally be provided by prospective study participants. Before DNA extraction, prospective study blood samples were shipped either frozen or at room temperature.

Concerning this clone: The antigen this receptor binds is unknown. No much larger clone exists at a distance of one base, and base qualities are not known.

What the research found in general, with its limitations: The amount of clinical and demographic metadata varied by source and participant and was provided uncurated.

The germline V gene yields MGHRA for CDR1 and YSYEKL for CDR2. The V end loses 2 bases and the J end loses 8 bases, and a stretch of 16 bases separates them. The CDR3, from cysteine to phenylalanine, totals 16 residues. Just the 48-base CDR3 DNA is kept, in frame starting at base 1. The immunoSEQ Assay, a bias-controlled multiplex PCR, was used to amplify TCRbeta CDR3 regions from genomic DNA. The study's own analysis went as follows. The number of nucleated cells in each sample was estimated by amplification of reference gene primers within the assay. To quantify the absolute abundance of each unique TCRbeta CDR3 rearrangement, sequence reads were collapsed and filtered. Productive Simpson clonality was computed per sample as the square root of Simpson's diversity index over productive rearrangements. TCRdb's version of the immuneACCESS table is confined to in-frame rearrangements and falls short of the full clone set. An unresolved V gene accounts for under half of the shortfall where checked; the remainder is of unknown origin. The V and J calls and the clone size are those of that table, but D and trimming were determined from the DNA. A total of hundreds of thousands of clones appear in this sample, roughly 84% of them only once. The top ten hold 6.8% of the sample.

The sequencing input was PBMCs or T cells enriched from blood (not recorded which). The TCR comes from a woman aged 35 to 49 who had recovered from COVID-19. This chain joins TRBV4-1 to TRBJ1-6; no confident D gene assignment can be made. CDR3 region: CASSQLEAGLDSPLHF. The nucleotide sequence is given as TGCGCCAGCAGCCAACTCGAGGCGGGCCTTGATTCACCCCTCCACTTT.